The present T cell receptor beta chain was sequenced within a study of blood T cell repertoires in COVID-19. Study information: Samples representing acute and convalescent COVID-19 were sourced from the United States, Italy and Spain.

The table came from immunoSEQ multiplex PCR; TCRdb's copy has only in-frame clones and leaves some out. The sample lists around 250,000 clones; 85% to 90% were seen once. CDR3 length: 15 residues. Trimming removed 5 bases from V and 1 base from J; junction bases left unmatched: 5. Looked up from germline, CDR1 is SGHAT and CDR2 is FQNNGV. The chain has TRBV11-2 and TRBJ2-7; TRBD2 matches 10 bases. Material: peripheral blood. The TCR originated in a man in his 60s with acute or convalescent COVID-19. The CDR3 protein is CASSRGLAVSYEQYF. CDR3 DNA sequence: TGTGCCAGCAGCCGCGGACTAGCGGTGTCCTACGAGCAGTACTTC.